The 25 T cell receptor beta chains presented below share a single source sample, sequenced in a study of T cell responses to AZD1222 COVID-19 vaccine. Method: immunoSEQ multiplex PCR; TCRdb's copy keeps in-frame clones and lacks some. The sample carries 25,000 to 35,000 clones, roughly 92% recorded once. The specimen was peripheral blood, collected on day 0 of AZD1222 vaccination. These receptors were collected from an adult in good health.

The J gene is TRBJ2-2, the V gene TRBV6-2 or TRBV6-3; D perhaps matches TRBD2 (7 bases). Between the trimmed V and J ends, which lost 2 bases and 5 bases, there was a span of 15 bases. This CDR3 spans 16 amino acids. Looked up from germline, CDR1 is MNHEY and CDR2 is SVGEGT. The CDR3 spells CASSYPYRGATGELFF. The CDR3 DNA sequence: TGTGCCAGCAGTTACCCTTATCGGGGGGCAACCGGGGAGCTGTTTTTT.

The chain carries TRBV15 and TRBJ1-2; no clear D gene. Germline V gene data show CDR1 as LNHNV and CDR2 as YYDKDF (reference sequence). This CDR3 is built from 12 residues. V gave up 4 bases and J gave up 7 bases, with 10 bases separating them. CDR3 nucleotide sequence: TGTGCCACCAGCATGTCCATGAGTGGCTACACCTTC. Protein: CATSMSMSGYTF.

CDR3 coding DNA: TGTGCCAGCACCGAACGGACAGGGGCGAATTCACCCCTCCACTTT. Translation gives CASTERTGANSPLHF. The V call is TRBV2, the J call TRBJ1-6, with 9 bases fitting TRBD1. V shed 7 bases, J shed 7 bases, and the junction held 8 bases outside the gene matches. Germline lookup yields CDR1 SNHLY and CDR2 FYNNEI. CDR3 length: 15 residues.

The genes are TRBV5-1 and TRBJ2-1; 11 bases line up with TRBD2. Looked up from germline, CDR1 is SGHRS and CDR2 is YFSETQ. This CDR3 has 20 residues. The trim removed 5 bases at V and 0 bases at J, leaving 16 bases unmatched. The CDR3 here is CASRFLSRTSGLGSYNEQFF. CDR3 DNA: TGCGCCAGCAGATTCCTATCAAGGACTAGCGGGTTAGGCTCCTACAATGAGCAGTTCTTC. Full variable domain (rest looked up from reference TRBV5-1 and TRBJ2-1): KAGVTQTPRYLIKTRGQQVTLSCSPISGHRSVSWYQQTPGQGLQFLFEYFSETQRNKGNFPGRFSGRQFSNSRSEMNVSTLELGDSALYLCASRFLSRTSGLGSYNEQFFGPGTRLTVL.

This chain uses TRBV4-2 with TRBJ2-7; 7 bases are a match to TRBD1. The J segment lost 3 bases and the V segment lost 7 bases, leaving 9 bases of the junction unmatched. CDR1 is LGHNA and CDR2 is YNFKEQ in the germline V gene. The CDR3 totals 14 residues. CDR3 amino acids: CASTLGTDLYEQYF. Here the CDR3 DNA reads TGTGCCAGCACCTTGGGGACAGACCTCTACGAGCAGTACTTC.

The table lists this clone with a few counts. The rearrangement links TRBV3-1 (or the pseudogene TRBV3-2) to TRBJ2-1; the D gene is possibly TRBD1 (6 bases). Germline CDR1 LGHDT, CDR2 YNNKEL (reference sequence). V lost 4 bases to trimming and J lost 4 bases, with 11 bases between them. There are 14 residues in the CDR3. This chain's CDR3 is CASSRRQGYNEQFF. The CDR3 DNA follows: TGTGCCAGCAGCCGGCGGCAGGGGTACAATGAGCAGTTCTTC.

In nucleotides, the CDR3 is TGTGCCAGCAGCTCCCCGGGACAGGGGGCCTCCTACGAGCAGTACTTC. It translates to CASSSPGQGASYEQYF. The rearrangement uses TRBV7-8 and TRBJ2-7, with 12 bases matching TRBD1. V dropped 4 bases and J dropped 0; count of bases not matched to a gene: 4. The CDR3 loop spans 16 amino acids. CDR1 is SGHVS, CDR2 FQNEAQ, per germline.

The CDR3 coding sequence is TGTGCCAGCAGCCCGCCCGGGGGGTTCAATCAGCCCCAGCATTTT. The encoded protein is CASSPPGGFNQPQHF. V gene TRBV7-9 combines with J gene TRBJ1-5, with D possibly matching TRBD1 (5 bases). The germline V and J ends were trimmed by 5 bases and 3 bases, with 14 bases remaining between them. Germline V gene lookup returns CDR1 SEHNR and CDR2 FQNEAQ (reference sequence). This CDR3 has 15 amino acids.

V gene TRBV29-1 combines with J gene TRBJ2-2; 10 nucleotides match TRBD1. V gave up 6 bases and J gave up 2 bases; unmatched junction bases: 6. Germline lookup yields CDR1 SQVTM and CDR2 ANQGSEA. This CDR3 contains 15 residues. The CDR3 sequence is CSVYGTGANTGELFF. The DNA for the CDR3 is TGCAGCGTCTACGGGACAGGGGCCAACACCGGGGAGCTGTTTTTT.

The chain carries TRBV12-5 and TRBJ1-5; D perhaps matches TRBD1 (5 bases). Trimming took off 2 bases at V and 4 bases at J, with 12 bases between the two ends. This CDR3 has 15 amino acids. The germline V gene has CDR1 LGHNT and CDR2 FRNRAP. CDR3 coding DNA: TGTGCTAGTGGTTTGCGGCAGGGCCCAAATCAGCCCCAGCATTTT. Translated, it gives CASGLRQGPNQPQHF.

This chain joins TRBV5-1 and TRBJ2-7; D may be TRBD1 (7 bases). Trimming took 0 bases from V and 4 from J, leaving 14 bases between them. The CDR3 has 15 residues. Germline-derived CDR1 and CDR2 are SGHRS and YFSETQ. The CDR3 DNA follows: TGCGCCAGCAGCTTGGTGGGCAGGGGGGAGTACGAGCAGTACTTC. This sequence encodes CASSLVGRGEYEQYF.

CDR3 bases: TGTGCCTGGAGTATCCCCGGGCGTGATAGGGATTCACCCCTCCACTTT. This codes for CAWSIPGRDRDSPLHF. This chain uses TRBV30 with TRBJ1-6, with D unresolved. Trimming stripped 2 bases from V and 8 bases from J, with 19 bases between. CDR1 is GTSNPN, CDR2 SVGIG, per germline (reference sequence). This CDR3 spans 16 amino acids.

The chain combines TRBV30 with TRBJ1-5; TRBD1 is a possible D gene (5 bases). Germline-derived CDR1 and CDR2 are GTSNPN and SVGIG (reference sequence). V was shortened by 4 bases and J by 3 bases, with 10 bases between the two germline ends. CDR3 size: 13 residues. The DNA of the CDR3 is TGTGCCTGGAACTCGGACACCAATCAGCCCCAGCATTTT. It encodes CAWNSDTNQPQHF.

The chain joins TRBV10-1 to TRBJ2-6, with D possibly being TRBD2 (6 bases). The V end lost 3 bases, the J end lost 1 base, and 7 bases lay between the germline ends. This CDR3 has 15 residues. Germline-derived CDR1 and CDR2 are WNHNN and SYGVQD (reference sequence). This chain's CDR3 is CASSDGGSGANVLTF. DNA for the CDR3: TGCGCCAGCAGTGATGGAGGGTCTGGGGCCAACGTCCTGACTTTC.

The chain employs TRBV10-3 and TRBJ1-1, with D perhaps matching TRBD1 (5 bases). The CDR3 totals 13 residues. V gave up 5 bases and J gave up 5 bases, with 12 bases separating them. The germline V gene has CDR1 ENHRY and CDR2 SYGVKD. The CDR3 bases are TGTGCCATCAGTAGGGAGGGGAAAACTGAAGCTTTCTTT. Translation gives CAISREGKTEAFF.

The chain is built from TRBV5-4 and TRBJ2-2; 7 bases align to TRBD2. The ends lost 6 bases at V and 1 base at J; junction bases unmatched: 6. The germline gives CDR1 SGHNT, CDR2 YYREEE (reference sequence). The length of the CDR3 is 15 residues. This CDR3 reads CASMSSGENTGELFF. The CDR3 DNA sequence: TGTGCCAGCATGTCCAGCGGGGAGAACACCGGGGAGCTGTTTTTT.

For this clone: Other DNA sequences from this sample encode an identical CDR3 as well. The chain recombines TRBV10-2 with TRBJ1-5; no definite D call. V was pared by 0 bases and J by 3 bases, with 12 bases between. Germline CDR1 and CDR2: WSHSY and SAAADI. The CDR3 extends over 16 amino acids. CDR3 amino acids: CASSESPGNSNQPQHF. The DNA of the CDR3 is TGCGCCAGCAGTGAGTCGCCGGGAAACTCCAATCAGCCCCAGCATTTT.

V and J are TRBV30 and TRBJ1-4; D gene unclear. CDR3 length: 13 residues. V lost 2 bases and J lost 4, with 8 bases in between. Germline V gene lookup returns CDR1 GTSNPN and CDR2 SVGIG (reference sequence). As DNA, the CDR3 is TGTGCCTGGAGTCGCCAGAGTAATGAAAAACTGTTTTTT. Protein: CAWSRQSNEKLFF.

CDR3 sequence: CASSQGLAGRSEQFF. CDR3 in DNA: TGTGCCAGCAGCCAGGGACTAGCGGGGAGGAGTGAGCAGTTCTTC. This chain joins TRBV14 and TRBJ2-1; TRBD2 matches 13 bases. The CDR3 extends over 15 amino acids. The V gene's germline CDR1 is SGHDN and CDR2 FVKESK. With 3 bases clipped from V and 9 bases from J, the junction kept 5 bases outside the gene matches.

CDR3 nucleotides: TGCGCCAGCAGCTTGGAGGTAGGGACTGAAGCTTTCTTT. It codes for CASSLEVGTEAFF. V and J are TRBV5-1 and TRBJ1-1; D call uncertain. CDR1 and CDR2 from the germline V gene are SGHRS and YFSETQ. Trimming pared 0 bases from V and 5 bases from J, leaving 8 bases between. The length of the CDR3 is 13 residues.

This chain uses TRBV5-4 with TRBJ1-1; 7 nucleotides align to TRBD1. The CDR3 runs 17 residues. The germline V gene encodes CDR1 SGHNT and CDR2 YYREEE (reference sequence). Trimming took 4 bases from V and 4 from J; bases not matched to a gene: 16. The CDR3 reads CASSPGRGRDWSTEAFF. In DNA form, the CDR3 reads TGTGCCAGCAGCCCCGGAAGGGGGCGCGATTGGAGCACTGAAGCTTTCTTT.

V gene TRBV12-5 combines with J gene TRBJ2-3; TRBD1 agrees at 10 bases. The CDR3 extends over 14 amino acids. CDR1 and CDR2 (germline): LGHNT, FRNRAP. The trim removed 1 base at V and 5 bases at J, leaving 0 bases unmatched. CDR3 bases: TGTGCTAGTGGTTTGGGGACAGGGGGAGATACGCAGTATTTT. Translated: CASGLGTGGDTQYF. Combining the CDR3 with reference TRBV12-5 and TRBJ2-3 gives the whole variable domain DARVTQTPRHKVTEMGQEVTMRCQPILGHNTVFWYRQTMMQGLELLAYFRNRAPLDDSGMPKDRFSAEMPDATLATLKIQPSEPRDSAVYFCASGLGTGGDTQYFGPGTRLTVL.

The chain combines TRBV5-4 with TRBJ2-3; 14 nucleotides agree with TRBD2. J lost 4 bases, V lost 4 bases, and 5 bases had no gene match. Per the germline V gene, CDR1 is SGHNT and CDR2 is YYREEE (reference sequence). CDR3 size: 16 residues. CDR3 sequence: CASSPTSGGAADTQYF. CDR3 DNA sequence: TGTGCCAGCAGCCCGACTAGCGGGGGGGCCGCAGATACGCAGTATTTT.

This clone has just a few counts. The chain recombines TRBV5-1 with TRBJ2-2; 12 bases map to TRBD2. CDR1 and CDR2 (germline): SGHRS, YFSETQ. The V gene end was trimmed by 3 bases and the J gene end by 4 bases; junction bases not matched to a gene: 7. The CDR3 is 17 amino acids. The CDR3 DNA follows: TGCGCCAGCAGCTCAGGACTAGCGGGGTTCGCCACCGGGGAGCTGTTTTTT. Translation gives CASSSGLAGFATGELFF.

The chain is built from TRBV3-1 (or the pseudogene TRBV3-2) and TRBJ1-2; D call uncertain. This CDR3 has 11 residues. V lost 5 bases and J lost 5, with 6 bases in between. Per the germline V gene, CDR1 is LGHDT and CDR2 is YNNKEL (reference sequence). CDR3 nucleotides: TGTGCCAGCAGCGCGACATATGGCTACACCTTC. Translated, it gives CASSATYGYTF.